The clone carrying this TCR beta chain showed up just a few times. The antigen is not known. MiXCR, run by TCRdb on the PCR reads, gives a single entry per CDR3 protein. The table shows over 600,000 distinct CDR3 sequences, with 20% occurring only once. The sample comes from a study of molecular identifiers for immune sequencing clone quantification. Study overall: With replicates, the RNA of about 19,000 or 110,000 naive CD8 cells was split five ways and four were sequenced.

The CDR3 contains 17 residues. Germline trimming cut 2 bases from V and 2 bases from J; bases unmatched to any gene: 9. Germline lookup yields CDR1 MNHEY and CDR2 SVGAGI. Notes on the study in general: The share of molecules held by clones above 20 RNA copies was over 97% in effector cells and under 1% in naive cells.

Input for naive CD8 libraries was 20,000 to 1,000,000 sorted cells; the RNA fraction used was 10%, 30% or 50%. A CD8+CD4-CCR7+CD45RA+ gate was used to sort naive CD8 T cells. Sequences were obtained from naive CD8+ T cells from blood, with Jurkat cell RNA spiked in. Subset defined: FACS-sorted CD8+CD4-CCR7+CD45RA+ naive T cells. The chain couples TRBV6-5 to TRBJ2-3, with 8 positions matching TRBD2. This TCR was recovered from a human donor in good health. Some libraries in this study had Jurkat cell RNA spiked in. The CDR3 region is CASSYGAAGVSTDTQYF. DNA for the CDR3: TGTGCCAGCAGTTACGGGGCAGCGGGAGTCTCCACAGATACGCAGTATTTT.